The clone carrying this T cell receptor (beta chain) showed up just a few times. What it recognizes is unknown. Germline is not matched at one junction end, which may reflect a read error. CDR1 is LGHNA and CDR2 is YNFKEQ in the germline V gene. The CDR3 has 17 amino acids. TCRdb reprocessed the 5' RACE reads via MiXCR and lists one record per CDR3 protein. The sample lists hundreds of thousands of distinct CDR3 sequences; approximately 29% were seen once. This record comes from a study of T-cell memory formation after mild COVID-19. Overall study findings and caveats: That cross-reactive memory joined was suggested by some responding clones appearing in pre-infection memory.

The source of this sequence is an adult woman who had mild COVID-19 (a few samples of this study predate the infection). Cell type and time point are not known. The rearrangement joins TRBV4-2 to TRBJ2-3; D uncertain. Sequencing used PBMCs or a T cell subset sorted from them (not recorded which). The CDR3 DNA reads as TGCGCCAGCAGCCAAGATTATGGGCCGCGTGGCACAGATACGCAGTATTTT. Residues: CASSQDYGPRGTDTQYF.